This TCR beta chain was documented in a study of cytomegalovirus exposure and HLA in healthy donors. Overall study context: In an earlier analysis, around 100 million unique TCR beta sequences were found from about 190 million T cells. Points from the study as a whole: An analysis that was carried out later associated 16,000 or so TCR beta sequences with HLA alleles at 0.05 false discovery rate. Presence/absence analyses took donor sequencing depth as roughly uniform. Cytomegalovirus-associated status was assigned to 164 TCR beta chains.

Of note for this clone: As yet, its antigen is unknown. The junction differs from germline at one of its ends, possibly a read error.

Primers: 60 Vbeta forward and 13 Jbeta reverse. Here immunoSEQ multiplex PCR was the method, and the copy in TCRdb shows in-frame clones only, minus some. The repertoire consists of around 150,000 clones, with roughly two thirds occurring once and the leading ten covering approximately 15%. CDR1 and CDR2 (germline): SEHNR, FQNEAQ (reference sequence). CDR3 size: 14 residues. This receptor was identified in a human donor in good health. The chain links TRBV7-9 to TRBJ1-1; 7 bases are a match to TRBD1. The sample consisted of PBMCs. In DNA form, the CDR3 reads TGTGCCGGCAGCTTAGGGGACAGTAACACTGAAGCTTTCTTT. Protein sequence: CAGSLGDSNTEAFF.